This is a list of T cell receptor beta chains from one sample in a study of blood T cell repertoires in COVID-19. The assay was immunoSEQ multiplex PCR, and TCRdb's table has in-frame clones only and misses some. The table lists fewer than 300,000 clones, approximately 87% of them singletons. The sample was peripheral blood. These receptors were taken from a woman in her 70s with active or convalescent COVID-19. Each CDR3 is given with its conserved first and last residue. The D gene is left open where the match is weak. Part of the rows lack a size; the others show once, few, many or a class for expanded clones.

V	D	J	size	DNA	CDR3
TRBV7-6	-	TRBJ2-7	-	TGTGCCAGCAGCTTAGCGTCAAGCAGGAACTCCTACGAGCAGTACTTC	CASSLASSRNSYEQYF
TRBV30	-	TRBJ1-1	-	TGTGCCTGGAGGGAGGGTAAATCTGAAGCTTTCTTT	CAWREGKSEAFF
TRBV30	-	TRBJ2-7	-	TGTGCCTGGAGTGTGTGGCGGGGGCGTCTGGAGTACTTC	CAWSVWRGRLEYF
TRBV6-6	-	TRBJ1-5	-	TGTGCCAGCAGCCAAAAGGGGTATGGGGGCAATCAGCCCCAGCATTTT	CASSQKGYGGNQPQHF
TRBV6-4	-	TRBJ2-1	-	TGTGCCAGCACCCCACAGGGTGGGTCCTACAATGAGCAGTTCTTC	CASTPQGGSYNEQFF
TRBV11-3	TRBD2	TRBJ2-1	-	TGTGCCAGCAGCATCAGCGGGAGGGTCTTCGATGAGCAGTTCTTC	CASSISGRVFDEQFF
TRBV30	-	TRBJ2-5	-	TGTGCCTGGAGTCGGTCCATCCGGGAGACCCAGTACTTC	CAWSRSIRETQYF
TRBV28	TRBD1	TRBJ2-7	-	TGTGCCAGCAGACCGGGGACAGGGGGCTCGGGGGAGCAGTACTTC	CASRPGTGGSGEQYF
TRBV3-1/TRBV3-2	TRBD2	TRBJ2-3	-	TGTGCCAGCAGCCAAGACGTCCAGCGGGGGTCAGATACGCAGTATTTT	CASSQDVQRGSDTQYF
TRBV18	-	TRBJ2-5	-	TGTGCCAGCTCACCGGCAGAGACCCAGTACTTC	CASSPAETQYF
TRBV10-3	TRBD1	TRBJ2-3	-	TGTGCCATAGGACAGGCTAGCACAGATACGCAGTATTTT	CAIGQASTDTQYF
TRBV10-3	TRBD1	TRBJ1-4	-	TGTGCCATCAGTTTGACAGGGGAGAATGAAAAACTGTTTTTT	CAISLTGENEKLFF
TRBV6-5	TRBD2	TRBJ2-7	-	TGTGCCAGCGCCCCCTCAGGCGGGAGCTCCTACGAGCAGTACTTC	CASAPSGGSSYEQYF
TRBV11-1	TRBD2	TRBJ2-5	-	TGTGCCAGCAGCTTAGCCCTTGGAGGGCTAGCGGGAAGGGAGACCCAGTACTTC	CASSLALGGLAGRETQYF
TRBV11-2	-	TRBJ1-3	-	TGTGCCAGCAGCTTAGCGTTAAGAAACACCATATATTTT	CASSLALRNTIYF
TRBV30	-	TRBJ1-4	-	TGTGCCTGGAGCGTCGGAGGTAATGAAAAACTGTTTTTT	CAWSVGGNEKLFF
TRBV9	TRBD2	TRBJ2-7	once	TGTGCCAGCAGCGTAGGTCTAGCGGTTGACTACGAGCAGTACTTC	CASSVGLAVDYEQYF
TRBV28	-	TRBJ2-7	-	TGTGCCAGCAGTCCCTCCTCCGGGGGGCTCTACGAGCAGTACTTC	CASSPSSGGLYEQYF
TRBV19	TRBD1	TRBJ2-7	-	TGTGCCAGTGCAATTCAGTCCGGGACAGGGGGCGAGCAGTACTTC	CASAIQSGTGGEQYF
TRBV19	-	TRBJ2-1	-	TGTGCCAGTAGTAATACGGGTTTTACGTTTGAGCAGTTCTTC	CASSNTGFTFEQFF
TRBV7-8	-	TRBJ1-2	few	TGTGCCAGCAGCCAAGGGGGAGACTATGGCTACACCTTC	CASSQGGDYGYTF
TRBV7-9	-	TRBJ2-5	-	TGTGCCAGCAGTTATACGGGAGAGACCCAGTACTTC	CASSYTGETQYF
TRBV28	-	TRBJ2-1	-	TGTGCCAGCAGCTCTCCGACCGACAAGGAGCAGTTCTTC	CASSSPTDKEQFF
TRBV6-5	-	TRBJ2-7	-	TGTGCCAGCAGTTACTCGATGGGCCAGGGGTACGAGCAGTACTTC	CASSYSMGQGYEQYF
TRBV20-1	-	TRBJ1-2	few	TGCAGTGCCTCGTACGGGGATGGCTACACCTTC	CSASYGDGYTF
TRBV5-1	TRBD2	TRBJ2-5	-	TGCGCCAGCAGCTTGTTAGCTAGCGGGTCTCGGAAAGAGACCCAGTACTTC	CASSLLASGSRKETQYF
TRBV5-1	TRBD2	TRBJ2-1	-	TGCGCCAGCAGCCGGACTAGCGGAACCTACAATGAGCAGTTCTTC	CASSRTSGTYNEQFF
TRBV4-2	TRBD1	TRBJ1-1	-	TGTGCCAGCCACCCTAACGGACAGGGGTCTCGTGAAGCTTTCTTT	CASHPNGQGSREAFF
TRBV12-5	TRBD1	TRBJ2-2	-	TGTGCTAGTGGTTTGGACCGGACAGGGGTAACCACCGGGGAGCTGTTTTTT	CASGLDRTGVTTGELFF
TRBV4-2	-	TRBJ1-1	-	TGTGCCAGCAGCCAAGCCTTCTCCGAAGCTTTCTTT	CASSQAFSEAFF
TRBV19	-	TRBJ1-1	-	TGTGCCAGTAGCTACCGAGGGGGTACTGAAGCTTTCTTT	CASSYRGGTEAFF
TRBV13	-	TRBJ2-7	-	TGTGCCAGCAGCTTAGTGCGGGACCACTCCTACGAGCAGTACTTC	CASSLVRDHSYEQYF
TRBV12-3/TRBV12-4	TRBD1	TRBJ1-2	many	TGTGCCAGCAGTGGACAGGGGAACTATGGCTACACCTTC	CASSGQGNYGYTF
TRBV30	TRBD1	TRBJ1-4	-	TGTGCCTGGGGGGACAGGGCCCGCGAAAAACTGTTTTTT	CAWGDRAREKLFF
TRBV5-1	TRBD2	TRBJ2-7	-	TGCGCCAGCAGCAAAGGGACTAGCGCTAAAAACTCCTACGAGCAGTACTTC	CASSKGTSAKNSYEQYF
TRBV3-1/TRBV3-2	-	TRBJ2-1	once	TGTGCCAGCAGCCAAGAAAGGGCCTACCGGATCGGGGATGAGCAGTTCTTC	CASSQERAYRIGDEQFF
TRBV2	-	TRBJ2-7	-	TGTGCCAGCAGTGAGGCTGTGGGGCTCCGGGGGAAGAACGAGCAGTACTTC	CASSEAVGLRGKNEQYF
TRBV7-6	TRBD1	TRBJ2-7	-	TGTGCCAGCAGCCGGGACAGGGTCAACGAGCAGTACTTC	CASSRDRVNEQYF
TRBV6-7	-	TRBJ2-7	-	TGTGCCAGCACTGACAGGAGGAGGATCCTCTACGAGCAGTACTTC	CASTDRRRILYEQYF
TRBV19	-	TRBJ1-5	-	TGTGCCAGTAGTATGGTTTGGTCGGGGGGGGAGCCTCAGCCCCAGCATTTT	CASSMVWSGGEPQPQHF
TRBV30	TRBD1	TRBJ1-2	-	TGTGCCTGGAGCGTAAACAGGGGTGGCTACACCTTC	CAWSVNRGGYTF
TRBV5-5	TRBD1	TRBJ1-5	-	TGTGCCAGCAGCTTGGCCATGACAGGGGCCTCCAATCAGCCCCAGCATTTT	CASSLAMTGASNQPQHF
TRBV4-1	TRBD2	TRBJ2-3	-	TGCGCCAGCAGCCAAGATAGTGGGACTAGCGGGTTTGGTGATACGCAGTATTTT	CASSQDSGTSGFGDTQYF
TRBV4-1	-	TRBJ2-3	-	TGCGCCAGCAGCCTCCCGATTCGGGCGGGGGCCCCCACAGATACGCAGTATTTT	CASSLPIRAGAPTDTQYF
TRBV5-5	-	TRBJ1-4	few	TGTGCCAGCAGCTTCGATAAAGGGGAACCCCTAGGAACTAATGAAAAACTGTTTTTT	CASSFDKGEPLGTNEKLFF
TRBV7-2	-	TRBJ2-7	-	TGTGCCAGCAGCCCGGGGTCCCTAATCTACGAGCAGTACTTC	CASSPGSLIYEQYF
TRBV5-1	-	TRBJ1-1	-	TGCGCCAGTTCCCTCGTCCCTGGGCCCGGGAACACTGAAGCTTTCTTT	CASSLVPGPGNTEAFF
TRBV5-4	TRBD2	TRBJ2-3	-	TGTGCCAGCATGGGGGGGGGAGATACGCAGTATTTT	CASMGGGDTQYF
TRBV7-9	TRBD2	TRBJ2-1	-	TGTGCCAGCAGCTTTTTAGTGGGGGGACTAGCGGGGAATAATGAGCAGTTCTTC	CASSFLVGGLAGNNEQFF
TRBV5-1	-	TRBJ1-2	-	TGCGCCAGCAGCGCCACGGGGGGCCTCGGCTACACCTTC	CASSATGGLGYTF
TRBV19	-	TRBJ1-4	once	TGTGCCAGTGGCCACGGTTGGGGGGTTAATGAAAAACTGTTTTTT	CASGHGWGVNEKLFF
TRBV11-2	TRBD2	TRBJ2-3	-	TGTGCCAGCAGTTCACTAGCGGGAGATCCCCCAGATACGCAGTATTTT	CASSSLAGDPPDTQYF
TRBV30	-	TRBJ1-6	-	TGTGCCTGGAGCCCAGGGTATCTACAAATTAAAAATAATTCACCCCTCCACTTT	CAWSPGYLQIKNNSPLHF
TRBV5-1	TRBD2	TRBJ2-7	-	TGCGCCAGCAGCTTCTCCACCGGGAGGATCTACGAGCAGTACTTC	CASSFSTGRIYEQYF
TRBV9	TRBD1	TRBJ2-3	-	TGTGCCAGCAGCCCTGACGACAGGGGCGTCGGAGATACGCAGTATTTT	CASSPDDRGVGDTQYF
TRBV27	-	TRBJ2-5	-	TGTGCCAGCAGCCTGACTAGGGCGCAAGAGACCCAGTACTTC	CASSLTRAQETQYF
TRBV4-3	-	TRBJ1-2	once	TGCGCCAGCAGCCAAGAATCCCAACCAAGAGGATATGGCTACACCTTC	CASSQESQPRGYGYTF
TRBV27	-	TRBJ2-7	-	TGTGCCAGCAGTTTTGGCTGGGGAGGCAACGAGCAGTACTTC	CASSFGWGGNEQYF
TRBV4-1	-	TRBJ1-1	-	TGCGCCAGCAGCCAAGACCGGGGCACTGAAGCTTTCTTT	CASSQDRGTEAFF
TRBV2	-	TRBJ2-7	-	TGTGCCAGCAGCGATTCGGGGGACGGCGTCAGGGCGTACTTC	CASSDSGDGVRAYF